This passage covers 6 T cell receptor beta chains from one sample sequenced in a study of shared clonotypes between healthy human individuals. CD45RO negativity and positive selection for CCR7 defined naive CD8 cells, a population that excluded terminally differentiated effector memory CD45RA+ cells. Profiling relied on immunoSEQ multiplex PCR, and the TCRdb table lists in-frame clones only, not all of them. The repertoire holds about 2.1 million clones, with under 95% as singletons. Source material: naive CD8+ T cells from PBMCs. Receptors originate from a man aged 18 to 30 in good health. Some clones in this sample may be carry-over from other donors' samples.

V usage is TRBV9 and J usage is TRBJ2-2, with D possibly being TRBD1 (5 bases). Germline loops: CDR1 SGDLS, CDR2 YYNGEE. This CDR3 has 17 amino acids. V lost 0 bases to trimming and J lost 2 bases, with 14 bases between them. The CDR3 DNA is TGTGCCAGCAGCGTAGAGGGTCAGGGAACAAACACCGGGGAGCTGTTTTTT. Its protein is CASSVEGQGTNTGELFF.

The V gene is TRBV6-5, the J gene TRBJ1-2, with D unresolved. Germline CDR1 is MNHEY and CDR2 is SVGAGI. The CDR3 is 13 residues long. V lost 4 bases, J lost 6 bases, and 12 bases lay in between. The CDR3: CASSLSRTDGYTF. CDR3 DNA sequence: TGTGCCAGCAGTTTAAGTCGTACGGATGGCTACACCTTC.

V gene TRBV9 combines with J gene TRBJ1-3, with 12 bases aligning to TRBD1. The germline CDR1 and CDR2 sequences are SGDLS and YYNGEE. This CDR3 has 15 residues. Germline trimming cut 5 bases from V and 2 bases from J; bases unmatched to any gene: 2. CDR3 sequence: CASSGTGGTGNTIYF. Written as DNA, the CDR3 is TGTGCCAGCAGTGGGACAGGGGGCACTGGAAACACCATATATTTT.

A remark on this clone: Distinct nucleotide sequences in the sample also encode this CDR3. The chain employs TRBV7-9 and TRBJ2-7; unclear D gene. V lost 0 bases, J lost 7 bases, and 7 bases lay in between. Per germline, CDR1 SEHNR and CDR2 FQNEAQ (reference sequence). The CDR3 is made up of 12 amino acids. This chain's CDR3 is CASSLAVGEQYF. DNA of the CDR3: TGTGCCAGCAGCTTAGCAGTGGGGGAGCAGTACTTC.

Notes on this clone: Other DNA sequences from this sample encode an identical CDR3 as well. The rearrangement joins TRBV9 to TRBJ2-7; 8 nucleotides match TRBD1. The germline gives CDR1 SGDLS, CDR2 YYNGEE. Germline trimming cut 0 bases from V and 0 bases from J; bases unmatched to any gene: 2. CDR3 size: 15 residues. The CDR3 reads CASSVGDRSSYEQYF. For the CDR3, the DNA is TGTGCCAGCAGCGTAGGGGACAGGAGCTCCTACGAGCAGTACTTC.

With regard to this clone: At the DNA level, this CDR3 is encoded by other sequences in the same sample as well. This chain connects TRBV6-5 to TRBJ1-1, with D tentatively TRBD1 (5 bases). Trimming pared 2 bases from V and 1 base from J, leaving 8 bases between. CDR1 is MNHEY and CDR2 is SVGAGI in the germline V gene. The CDR3 runs to 14 residues. CDR3 residues: CASSYGQGNTEAFF. CDR3 DNA sequence: TGTGCCAGCAGTTACGGGCAGGGGAACACTGAAGCTTTCTTT.